This note documents a single T cell receptor (beta chain) sequence. With 6 bases removed from V and 5 bases from J, the gap between germline ends came to 17 bases. The CDR3 covers 15 residues. Germline V CDR1 and CDR2: MDHEN, SYDVKM. The source of the sample is a study of blood T cell repertoires in COVID-19. TCRdb's table, derived via immunoSEQ multiplex PCR, lists solely in-frame clones and lacks some. The repertoire holds roughly 39,000 clones, with over 90% as singletons. V usage is TRBV28 and J usage is TRBJ2-1; the D gene is possibly TRBD1 (6 bases). This receptor was obtained from a human donor in a cohort sampled during active COVID-19. Sequenced input: peripheral blood. The CDR3 DNA reads as TGTGCCAGCAGCGTAACCGGGACATATAACAATGAGCAGTTCTTC. It codes for CASSVTGTYNNEQFF.